This TCR beta chain was observed in a study of blood T cell repertoires in COVID-19. Study details: Collection of acute and convalescent COVID-19 samples took place in the United States, Italy and Spain.

Seattle's enrolled individuals joined amid active infection and were then monitored longitudinally. Germline V gene data show CDR1 as MNHEY and CDR2 as SVGAGI. Trimming removed 6 bases from V and 1 base from J, with 9 bases in between. The CDR3 consists of 13 residues. Original data processing: Amplified reference gene primers provided the basis for estimating nucleated cell counts. Produced via immunoSEQ multiplex PCR; TCRdb's table is partial and in-frame only. V, J and clone size reflect that table, while D and trimming were determined from the DNA. Of a few hundred thousand clones listed, 89% are singletons.

This receptor was identified in a young woman with COVID-19, enrolled during active disease. The chain is built from TRBV6-5 and TRBJ1-1; maybe TRBD1 (5 bases). Sequenced sample: peripheral blood. This CDR3 reads CASRHDRNTEAFF. The DNA for the CDR3 is TGTGCCAGCAGACACGACAGGAACACTGAAGCTTTCTTT.